A selection of T cell receptor beta chains follows, all from one sample in a study of blood T cell repertoires in COVID-19. Profiling relied on immunoSEQ multiplex PCR, and the TCRdb table lists in-frame clones only, not all of them. The sample holds 270,000 or so clones, 88% seen once. Source material: PBMCs or T cells enriched from blood (not recorded which). These receptors were obtained from a woman aged 40-49 years with acute COVID-19. Both conserved end residues are part of each CDR3. D genes are given only for firm matches. Size tells how often a clone was seen (once, few, many) or the class of an expanded clone, and some rows leave it out.

V,J,size,D,CDR3,DNA
TRBV9,TRBJ1-1,NA,TRBD1,CASSVDRGLPTEAFF,TGTGCCAGCAGCGTAGACAGGGGGCTTCCCACTGAAGCTTTCTTT
TRBV6-1,TRBJ1-6,NA,TRBD1,CASSEWGQGNSPLHF,TGTGCCAGCAGTGAATGGGGACAGGGGAACTCACCCCTCCACTTT
TRBV9,TRBJ1-1,NA,NA,CASSALGGTEAFF,TGTGCCAGCAGCGCCTTGGGAGGCACTGAAGCTTTCTTT
TRBV7-9,TRBJ2-5,once,TRBD2,CASSSSGSKKETQYF,TGTGCCAGCAGTTCTAGCGGGAGCAAAAAAGAGACCCAGTACTTC
TRBV3-1/TRBV3-2,TRBJ1-1,once,NA,CASSQYGTEAFF,TGTGCCAGCAGCCAATACGGGACTGAAGCTTTCTTT
TRBV5-4,TRBJ1-2,NA,NA,CASSRQDKIYGYTF,TGTGCCAGCAGCCGACAGGACAAGATCTATGGCTACACCTTC
TRBV10-2,TRBJ2-1,NA,TRBD2,CASRASGASSYNEQFF,TGCGCCAGCAGAGCTAGCGGGGCTAGCTCCTACAATGAGCAGTTCTTC
TRBV19,TRBJ2-2,NA,NA,CASSIQGSTGELFF,TGTGCCAGTAGTATTCAGGGTAGCACCGGGGAGCTGTTTTTT
TRBV28,TRBJ1-1,NA,NA,CASIKRDTEAFF,TGTGCCAGCATCAAGCGGGACACTGAAGCTTTCTTT
TRBV12-3/TRBV12-4,TRBJ2-3,NA,NA,CASRVSGADTQYF,TGTGCCAGCAGGGTTAGTGGTGCAGATACGCAGTATTTT
TRBV19,TRBJ1-2,NA,NA,CASVGGGDGYTF,TGTGCCAGCGTCGGAGGGGGGGATGGCTACACCTTC
TRBV28,TRBJ1-2,NA,TRBD1,CASSLSLGTAYGYTF,TGTGCCAGCAGTCTCTCCCTCGGGACAGCCTATGGCTACACCTTC
TRBV5-1,TRBJ2-3,NA,TRBD2,CASSLGIAGTSTDTQYF,TGCGCCAGCAGCTTGGGAATAGCGGGGACTAGCACAGATACGCAGTATTTT
TRBV27,TRBJ1-4,few,NA,CASSSRGQGATNEKLFF,TGTGCCAGCAGTTCTCGGGGACAAGGAGCAACTAATGAAAAACTGTTTTTT
TRBV18,TRBJ2-3,NA,TRBD2,CASSPRTSGSTDTQYF,TGTGCCAGCTCCCCAAGGACTAGCGGGAGCACAGATACGCAGTATTTT
TRBV19,TRBJ2-7,NA,TRBD2,CASSLLAGSSYEQYF,TGTGCCAGTAGCCTCCTAGCGGGTTCATCCTACGAGCAGTACTTC
TRBV24-1,TRBJ2-5,NA,TRBD1,CATSDTGGRSQETQYF,TGTGCCACCAGTGATACAGGGGGCCGTTCTCAAGAGACCCAGTACTTC
TRBV6-1,TRBJ1-2,NA,TRBD1,CASSEEGQVYGYTF,TGTGCCAGCAGTGAAGAGGGACAGGTTTATGGCTACACCTTC
TRBV7-9,TRBJ1-2,NA,NA,CASSLASGGGGYTF,TGTGCCAGCAGCTTAGCGTCGGGGGGCGGTGGCTACACCTTC
TRBV19,TRBJ1-1,NA,NA,CASTRMGAANTEAFF,TGTGCCAGTACCCGGATGGGGGCAGCGAACACTGAAGCTTTCTTT
TRBV3-1/TRBV3-2,TRBJ1-1,NA,TRBD1,CASSLQGTNTEAFF,TGTGCCAGCAGTCTACAGGGGACGAACACTGAAGCTTTCTTT
TRBV6-1,TRBJ1-5,NA,NA,CASSEGRGRSNQPQHF,TGTGCCAGCAGTGAAGGAAGGGGCAGGAGCAATCAGCCCCAGCATTTT
TRBV2,TRBJ2-6,once,TRBD1,CASSEAWTGYRSGANVLTF,TGTGCCAGCAGTGAAGCGTGGACAGGGTACCGCTCTGGGGCCAACGTCCTGACTTTC